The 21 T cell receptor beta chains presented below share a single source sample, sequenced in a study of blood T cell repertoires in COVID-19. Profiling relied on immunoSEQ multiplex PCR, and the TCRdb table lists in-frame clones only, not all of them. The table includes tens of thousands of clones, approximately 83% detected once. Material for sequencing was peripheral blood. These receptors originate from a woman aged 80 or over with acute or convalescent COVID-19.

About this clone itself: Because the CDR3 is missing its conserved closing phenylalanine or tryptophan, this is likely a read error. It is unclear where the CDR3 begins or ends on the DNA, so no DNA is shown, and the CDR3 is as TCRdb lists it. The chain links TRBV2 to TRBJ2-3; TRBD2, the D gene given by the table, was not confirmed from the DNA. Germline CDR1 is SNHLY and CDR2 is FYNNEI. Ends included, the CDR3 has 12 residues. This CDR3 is CASSETSGRPYR.

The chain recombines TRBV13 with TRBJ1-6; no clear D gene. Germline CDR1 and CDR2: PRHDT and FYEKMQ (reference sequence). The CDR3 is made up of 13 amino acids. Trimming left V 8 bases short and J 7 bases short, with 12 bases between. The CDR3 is CASAVGRNSPLHF. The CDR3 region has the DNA TGTGCCAGCGCAGTAGGGAGGAATTCACCCCTCCACTTT.

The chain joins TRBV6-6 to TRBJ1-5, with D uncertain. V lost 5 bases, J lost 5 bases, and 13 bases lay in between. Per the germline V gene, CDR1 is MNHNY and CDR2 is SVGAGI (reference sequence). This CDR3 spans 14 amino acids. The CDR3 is CASSPSSDDQPQHF. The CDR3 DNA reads TGTGCCAGCAGTCCTTCTAGCGACGATCAGCCCCAGCATTTT.

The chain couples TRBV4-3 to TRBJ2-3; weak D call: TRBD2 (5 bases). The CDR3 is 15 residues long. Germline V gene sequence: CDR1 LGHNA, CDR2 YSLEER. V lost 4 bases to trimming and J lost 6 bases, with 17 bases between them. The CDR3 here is CASSPLGGSRDTQYF. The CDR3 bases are TGCGCCAGCAGCCCTCTAGGAGGTTCCAGGGATACGCAGTATTTT.

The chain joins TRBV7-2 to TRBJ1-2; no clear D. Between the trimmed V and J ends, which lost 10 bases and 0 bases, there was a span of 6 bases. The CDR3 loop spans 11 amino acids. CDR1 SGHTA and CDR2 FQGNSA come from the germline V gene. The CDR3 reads CATAANYGYTF. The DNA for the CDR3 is TGTGCCACCGCAGCTAACTATGGCTACACCTTC.

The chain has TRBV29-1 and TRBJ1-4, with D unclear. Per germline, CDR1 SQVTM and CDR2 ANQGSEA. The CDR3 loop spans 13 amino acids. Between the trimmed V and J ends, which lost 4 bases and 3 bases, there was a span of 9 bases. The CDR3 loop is CSVAERANEKLFF. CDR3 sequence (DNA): TGCAGCGTTGCGGAGAGGGCTAATGAAAAACTGTTTTTT. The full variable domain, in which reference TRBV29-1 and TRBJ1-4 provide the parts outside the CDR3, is SAVISQKPSRDICQRGTSLTIQCQVDSQVTMMFWYRQQPGQSLTLIATANQGSEATYESGFVIDKFPISRPNLTFSTLTVSNMSPEDSSIYLCSVAERANEKLFFGSGTQLSVL.

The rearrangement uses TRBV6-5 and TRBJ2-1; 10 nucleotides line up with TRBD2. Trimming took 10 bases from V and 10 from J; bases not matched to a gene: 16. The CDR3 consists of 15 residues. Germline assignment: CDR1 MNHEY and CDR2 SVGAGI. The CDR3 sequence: CATMLQLAGVGEQFF. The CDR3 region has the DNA TGTGCCACCATGCTGCAGCTAGCGGGAGTGGGGGAGCAGTTCTTC.

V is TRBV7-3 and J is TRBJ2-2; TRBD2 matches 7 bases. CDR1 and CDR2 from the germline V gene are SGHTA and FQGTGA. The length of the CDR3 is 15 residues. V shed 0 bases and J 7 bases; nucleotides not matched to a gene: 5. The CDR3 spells CASSLTAGEIGELFF. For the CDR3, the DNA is TGTGCCAGCAGCTTAACCGCGGGAGAAATCGGGGAGCTGTTTTTT.

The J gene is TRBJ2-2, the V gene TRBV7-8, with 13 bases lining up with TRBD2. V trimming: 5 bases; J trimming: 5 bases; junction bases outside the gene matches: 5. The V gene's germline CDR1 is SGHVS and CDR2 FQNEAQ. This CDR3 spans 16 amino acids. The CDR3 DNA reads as TGTGCCAGCAGCGGACTAGCGGGAGTACGAACCGGGGAGCTGTTTTTT. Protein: CASSGLAGVRTGELFF.

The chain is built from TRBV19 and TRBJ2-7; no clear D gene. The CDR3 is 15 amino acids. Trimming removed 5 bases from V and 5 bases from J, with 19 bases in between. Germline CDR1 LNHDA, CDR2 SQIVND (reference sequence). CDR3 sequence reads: CASSPRILLGNEQYF. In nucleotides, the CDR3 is TGTGCCAGTAGTCCCAGGATTTTGTTGGGCAACGAGCAGTACTTC. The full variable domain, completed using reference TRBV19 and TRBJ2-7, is DGGITQSPKYLFRKEGQNVTLSCEQNLNHDAMYWYRQDPGQGLRLIYYSQIVNDFQKGDIAEGYSVSREKKESFPLTVTSAQKNPTAFYLCASSPRILLGNEQYFGPGTRLTVT.

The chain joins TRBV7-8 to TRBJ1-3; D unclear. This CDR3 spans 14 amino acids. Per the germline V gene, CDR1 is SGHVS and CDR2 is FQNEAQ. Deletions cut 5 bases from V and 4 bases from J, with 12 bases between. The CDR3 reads CASSATLLGNTIYF. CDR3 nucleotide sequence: TGTGCCAGCAGCGCGACATTACTGGGAAACACCATATATTTT.

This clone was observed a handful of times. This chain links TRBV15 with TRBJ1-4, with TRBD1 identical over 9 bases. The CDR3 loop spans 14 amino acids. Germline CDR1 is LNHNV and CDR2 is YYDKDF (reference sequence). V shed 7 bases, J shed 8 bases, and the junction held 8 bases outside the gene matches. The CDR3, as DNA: TGTGCCACCACCAGGGGGACAGGGTACGAAAAACTGTTTTTT. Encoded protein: CATTRGTGYEKLFF.

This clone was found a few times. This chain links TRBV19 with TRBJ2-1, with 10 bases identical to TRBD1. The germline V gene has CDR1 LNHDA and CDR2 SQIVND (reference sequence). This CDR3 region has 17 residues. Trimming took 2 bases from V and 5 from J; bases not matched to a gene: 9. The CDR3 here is CASSIRSPGQGHNEQFF. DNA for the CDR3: TGTGCCAGTAGTATAAGAAGCCCGGGACAGGGGCACAATGAGCAGTTCTTC.

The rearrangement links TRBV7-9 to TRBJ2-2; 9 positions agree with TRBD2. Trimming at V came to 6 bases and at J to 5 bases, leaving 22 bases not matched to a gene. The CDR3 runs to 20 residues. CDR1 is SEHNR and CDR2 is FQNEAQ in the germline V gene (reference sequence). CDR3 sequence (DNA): TGTGCCAGCAGAAGGGGCGGTGAGACTAGCGGCTCTTGGGGGACCGGGGAGCTGTTTTTT. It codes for CASRRGGETSGSWGTGELFF.

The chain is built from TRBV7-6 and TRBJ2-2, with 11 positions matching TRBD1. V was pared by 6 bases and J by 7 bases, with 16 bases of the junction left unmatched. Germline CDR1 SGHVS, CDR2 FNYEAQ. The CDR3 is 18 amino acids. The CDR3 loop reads CASSTRDRGGSLGGELFF. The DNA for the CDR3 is TGTGCCAGCAGTACACGGGACAGGGGGGGCTCCTTAGGCGGGGAGCTGTTTTTT. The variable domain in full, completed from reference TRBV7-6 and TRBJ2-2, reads GAGVSQSPRYKVTKRGQDVALRCDPISGHVSLYWYRQALGQGPEFLTYFNYEAQQDKSGLPNDRFSAERPEGSISTLTIQRTEQRDSAMYRCASSTRDRGGSLGGELFFGEGSRLTVL.

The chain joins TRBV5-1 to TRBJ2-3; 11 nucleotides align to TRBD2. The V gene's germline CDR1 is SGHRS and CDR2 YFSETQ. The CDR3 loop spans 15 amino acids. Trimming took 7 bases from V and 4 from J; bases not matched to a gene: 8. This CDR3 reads CASFVGTSGADTQYF. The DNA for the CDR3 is TGCGCCAGCTTCGTAGGGACTAGCGGAGCAGATACGCAGTATTTT.

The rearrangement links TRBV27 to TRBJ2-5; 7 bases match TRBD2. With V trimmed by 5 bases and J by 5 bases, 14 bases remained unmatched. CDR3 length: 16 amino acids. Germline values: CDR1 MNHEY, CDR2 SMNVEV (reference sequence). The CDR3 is CASSREGGRAKETQYF. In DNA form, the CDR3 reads TGTGCCAGCAGTAGGGAGGGCGGTCGGGCAAAGGAGACCCAGTACTTC.

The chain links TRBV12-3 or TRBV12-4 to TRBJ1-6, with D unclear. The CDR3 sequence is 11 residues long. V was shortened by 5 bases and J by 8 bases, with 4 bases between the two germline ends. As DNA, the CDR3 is TGTGCCAGCAGTCAGTATTCACCCCTCCACTTT. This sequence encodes CASSQYSPLHF.

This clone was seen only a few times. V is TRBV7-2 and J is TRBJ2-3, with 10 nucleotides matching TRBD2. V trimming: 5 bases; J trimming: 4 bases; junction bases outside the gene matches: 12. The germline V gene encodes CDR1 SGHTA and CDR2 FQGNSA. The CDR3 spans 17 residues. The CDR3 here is CASSLGRAGGGPDTQYF. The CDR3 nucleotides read TGTGCCAGCAGCCTGGGTCGAGCGGGGGGGGGCCCAGATACGCAGTATTTT.

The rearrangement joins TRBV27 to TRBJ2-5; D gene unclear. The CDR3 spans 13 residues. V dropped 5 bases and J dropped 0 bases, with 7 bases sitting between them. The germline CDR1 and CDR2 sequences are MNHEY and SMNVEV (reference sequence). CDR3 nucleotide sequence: TGTGCCAGCAGTGGGCAGTACCAAGAGACCCAGTACTTC. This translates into CASSGQYQETQYF.

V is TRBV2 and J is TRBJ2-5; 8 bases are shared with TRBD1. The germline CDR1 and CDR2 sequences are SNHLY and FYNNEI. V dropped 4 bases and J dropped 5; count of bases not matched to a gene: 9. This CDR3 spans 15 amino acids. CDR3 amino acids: CASSGAAGGGETQYF. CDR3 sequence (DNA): TGTGCCAGCAGTGGGGCGGCAGGGGGCGGTGAGACCCAGTACTTC.